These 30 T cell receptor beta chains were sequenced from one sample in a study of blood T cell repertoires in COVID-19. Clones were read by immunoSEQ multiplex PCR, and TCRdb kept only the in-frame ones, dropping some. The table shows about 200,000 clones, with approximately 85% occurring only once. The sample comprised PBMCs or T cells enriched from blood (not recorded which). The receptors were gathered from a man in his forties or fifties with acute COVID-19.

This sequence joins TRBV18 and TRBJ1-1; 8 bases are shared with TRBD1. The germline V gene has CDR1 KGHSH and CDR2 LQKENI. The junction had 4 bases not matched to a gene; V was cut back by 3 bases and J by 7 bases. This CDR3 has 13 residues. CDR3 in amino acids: CASSPTGVVEAFF. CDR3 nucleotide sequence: TGTGCCAGCTCACCGACAGGGGTTGTTGAAGCTTTCTTT.

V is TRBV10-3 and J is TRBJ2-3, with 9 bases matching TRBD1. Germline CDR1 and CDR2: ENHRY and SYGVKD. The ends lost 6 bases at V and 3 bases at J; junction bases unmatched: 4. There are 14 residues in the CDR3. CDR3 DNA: TGTGCCATCAGGGGACAGGGAAATACAGATACGCAGTATTTT. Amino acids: CAIRGQGNTDTQYF.

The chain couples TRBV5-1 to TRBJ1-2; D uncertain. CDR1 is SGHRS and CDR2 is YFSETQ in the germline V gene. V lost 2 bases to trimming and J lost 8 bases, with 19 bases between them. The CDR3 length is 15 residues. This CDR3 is CASSFSAANGGGYTF. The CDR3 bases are TGCGCCAGCAGCTTCTCTGCAGCCAACGGCGGCGGCTACACCTTC.

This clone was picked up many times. CDR3 sequence: CASRGLADNEQFF. In nucleotides, the CDR3 is TGTGCCAGTAGGGGCCTAGCGGACAATGAGCAGTTCTTC. This rearrangement joins TRBV19 to TRBJ2-1, with TRBD2 matching over 7 bases. V dropped 6 bases and J dropped 5; count of bases not matched to a gene: 4. Germline CDR1 LNHDA, CDR2 SQIVND (reference sequence). The CDR3 spans 13 residues.

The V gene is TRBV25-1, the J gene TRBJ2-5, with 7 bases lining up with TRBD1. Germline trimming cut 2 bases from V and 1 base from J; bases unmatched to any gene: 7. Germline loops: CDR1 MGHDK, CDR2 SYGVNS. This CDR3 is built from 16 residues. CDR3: CASSEARDSLQETQYF. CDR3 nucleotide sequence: TGTGCCAGCAGTGAAGCTCGGGACAGTCTCCAAGAGACCCAGTACTTC.

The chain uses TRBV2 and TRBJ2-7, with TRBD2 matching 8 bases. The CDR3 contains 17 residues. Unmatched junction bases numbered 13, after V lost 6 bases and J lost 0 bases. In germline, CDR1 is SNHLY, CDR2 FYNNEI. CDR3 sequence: CASSGTPGGAASYEQYF. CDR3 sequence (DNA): TGTGCCAGCAGCGGAACCCCGGGGGGGGCCGCCTCCTACGAGCAGTACTTC.

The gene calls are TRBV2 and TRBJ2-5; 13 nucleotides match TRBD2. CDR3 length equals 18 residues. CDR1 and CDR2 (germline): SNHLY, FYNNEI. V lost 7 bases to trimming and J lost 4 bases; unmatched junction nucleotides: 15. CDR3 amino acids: CASISHGTSGTGPETQYF. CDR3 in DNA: TGTGCCAGCATCTCCCATGGGACTAGCGGGACAGGTCCAGAGACCCAGTACTTC.

CDR3 in amino acids: CASSPEEALNTEAFF. CDR3 bases: TGCGCCAGCAGCCCGGAGGAGGCCCTGAACACTGAAGCTTTCTTT. This chain links TRBV5-1 with TRBJ1-1; no firm D call. Between the trimmed V and J ends, which lost 4 bases and 0 bases, there was a span of 13 bases. The CDR3 length is 15 residues. Germline loops: CDR1 SGHRS, CDR2 YFSETQ.

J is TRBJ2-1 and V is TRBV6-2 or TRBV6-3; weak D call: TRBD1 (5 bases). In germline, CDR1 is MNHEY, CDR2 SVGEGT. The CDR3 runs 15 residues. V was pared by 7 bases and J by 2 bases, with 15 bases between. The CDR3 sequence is CASTPQVSPYNEQFF. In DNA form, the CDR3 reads TGTGCCAGCACCCCACAGGTTTCTCCCTACAATGAGCAGTTCTTC.

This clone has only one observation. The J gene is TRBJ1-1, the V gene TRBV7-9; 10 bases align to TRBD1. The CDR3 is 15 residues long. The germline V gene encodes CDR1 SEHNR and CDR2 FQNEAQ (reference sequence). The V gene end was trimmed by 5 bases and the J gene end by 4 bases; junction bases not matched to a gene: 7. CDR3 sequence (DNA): TGTGCCAGCAGCATCGGGACAGGGGCCGTCACTGAAGCTTTCTTT. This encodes CASSIGTGAVTEAFF.

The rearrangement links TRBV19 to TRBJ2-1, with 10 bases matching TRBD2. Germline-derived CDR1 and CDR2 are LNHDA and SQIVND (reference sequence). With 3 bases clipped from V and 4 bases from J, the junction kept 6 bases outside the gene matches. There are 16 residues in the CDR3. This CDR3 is CASSIGLAGAYNEQFF. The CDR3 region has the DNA TGTGCCAGTAGTATTGGGCTAGCGGGAGCTTACAATGAGCAGTTCTTC.

CDR3: CASSPGGGQETQYF. CDR3 nucleotide sequence: TGTGCCAGCAGCCCAGGGGGTGGACAAGAGACCCAGTACTTC. V is TRBV2 and J is TRBJ2-5, with 7 positions matching TRBD1. Germline CDR1 and CDR2: SNHLY and FYNNEI. Trimming at V came to 6 bases and at J to 2 bases, leaving 6 bases not matched to a gene. CDR3 length equals 14 residues.

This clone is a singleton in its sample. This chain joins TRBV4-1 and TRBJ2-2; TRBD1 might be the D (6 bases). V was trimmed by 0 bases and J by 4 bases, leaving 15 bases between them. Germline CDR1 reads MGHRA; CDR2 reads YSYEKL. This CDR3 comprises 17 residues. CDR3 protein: CASSQDKGGTGTGELFF. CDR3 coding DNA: TGCGCCAGCAGCCAAGATAAAGGGGGAACGGGCACCGGGGAGCTGTTTTTT.

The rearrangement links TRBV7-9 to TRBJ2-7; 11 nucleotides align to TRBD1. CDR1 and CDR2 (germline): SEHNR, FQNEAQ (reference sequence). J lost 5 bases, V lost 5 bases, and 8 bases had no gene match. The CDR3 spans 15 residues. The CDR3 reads CASSPTDRGLNEQYF. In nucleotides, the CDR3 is TGTGCCAGCAGCCCGACGGACAGGGGGCTAAACGAGCAGTACTTC. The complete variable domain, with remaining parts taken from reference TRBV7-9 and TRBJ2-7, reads DTGVSQNPRHKITKRGQNVTFRCDPISEHNRLYWYRQTLGQGPEFLTYFQNEAQLEKSRLLSDRFSAERPKGSFSTLEIQRTEQGDSAMYLCASSPTDRGLNEQYFGPGTRLTVT.

CDR3: CASSMGDSPYEQYF. The CDR3 bases are TGTGCCAGTAGTATGGGGGACAGTCCCTACGAGCAGTACTTC. V usage is TRBV19 and J usage is TRBJ2-7, with 7 bases matching TRBD1. CDR1 is LNHDA and CDR2 is SQIVND in the germline V gene (reference sequence). V shed 3 bases, J shed 2 bases, and the junction held 4 bases outside the gene matches. This CDR3 contains 14 residues.

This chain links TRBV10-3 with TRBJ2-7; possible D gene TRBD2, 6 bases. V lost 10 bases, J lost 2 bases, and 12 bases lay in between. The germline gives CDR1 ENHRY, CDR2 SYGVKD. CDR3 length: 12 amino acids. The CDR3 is CASKTGAYEQYF. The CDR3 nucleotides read TGTGCCAGCAAAACGGGGGCCTACGAGCAGTACTTC.

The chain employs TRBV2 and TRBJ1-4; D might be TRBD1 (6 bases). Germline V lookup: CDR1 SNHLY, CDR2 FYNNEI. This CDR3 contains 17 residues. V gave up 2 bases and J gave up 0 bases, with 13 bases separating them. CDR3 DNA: TGTGCCAGCAGTGAAATGGACAGCTATTCAACTAATGAAAAACTGTTTTTT. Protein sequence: CASSEMDSYSTNEKLFF.

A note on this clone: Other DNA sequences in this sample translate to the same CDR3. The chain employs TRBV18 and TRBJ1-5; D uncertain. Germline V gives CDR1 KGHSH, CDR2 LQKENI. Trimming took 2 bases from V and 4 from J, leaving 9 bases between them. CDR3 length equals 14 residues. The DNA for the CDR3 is TGTGCCAGCTCACCAGCCGGGAGGAATCAGCCCCAGCATTTT. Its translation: CASSPAGRNQPQHF.

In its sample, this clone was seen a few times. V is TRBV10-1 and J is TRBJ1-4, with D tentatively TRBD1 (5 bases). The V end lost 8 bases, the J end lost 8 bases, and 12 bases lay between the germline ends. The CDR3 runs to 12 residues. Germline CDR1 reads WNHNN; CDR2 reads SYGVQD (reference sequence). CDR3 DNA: TGCGCCAGCCAAGACAGAAACGAAAAACTGTTTTTT. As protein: CASQDRNEKLFF.

The chain's CDR3 is CAISGSRDSSNYGYTF. CDR3 DNA sequence: TGTGCCATCAGTGGCAGTCGGGACAGCTCTAACTATGGCTACACCTTC. This chain connects TRBV10-3 to TRBJ1-2, with 7 bases lining up with TRBD1. Trimming at V came to 4 bases and at J to 0 bases, leaving 8 bases not matched to a gene. The CDR3 consists of 16 residues. Germline CDR1 and CDR2: ENHRY and SYGVKD.

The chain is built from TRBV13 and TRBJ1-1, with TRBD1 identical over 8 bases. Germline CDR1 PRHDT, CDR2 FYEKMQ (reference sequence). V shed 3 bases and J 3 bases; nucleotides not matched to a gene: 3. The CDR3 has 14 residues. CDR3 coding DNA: TGTGCCAGCAGCTTCAGGGGGCATGACACTGAAGCTTTCTTT. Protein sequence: CASSFRGHDTEAFF.

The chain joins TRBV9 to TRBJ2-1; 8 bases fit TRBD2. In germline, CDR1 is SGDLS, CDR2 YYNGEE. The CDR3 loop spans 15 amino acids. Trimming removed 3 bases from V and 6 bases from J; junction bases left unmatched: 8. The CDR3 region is CASSEGSGSANEQFF. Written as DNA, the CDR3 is TGTGCCAGCAGCGAAGGAAGCGGGAGTGCCAATGAGCAGTTCTTC. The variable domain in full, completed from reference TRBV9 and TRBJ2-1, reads DSGVTQTPKHLITATGQRVTLRCSPRSGDLSVYWYQQSLDQGLQFLIQYYNGEERAKGNILERFSAQQFPDLHSELNLSSLELGDSALYFCASSEGSGSANEQFFGPGTRLTVL.

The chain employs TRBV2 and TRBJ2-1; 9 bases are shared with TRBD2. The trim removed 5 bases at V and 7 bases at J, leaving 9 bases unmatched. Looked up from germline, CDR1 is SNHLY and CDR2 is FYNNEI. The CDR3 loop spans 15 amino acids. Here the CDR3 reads CASSLAGVAGNEQFF. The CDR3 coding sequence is TGTGCCAGCAGTTTAGCGGGAGTCGCGGGTAATGAGCAGTTCTTC.

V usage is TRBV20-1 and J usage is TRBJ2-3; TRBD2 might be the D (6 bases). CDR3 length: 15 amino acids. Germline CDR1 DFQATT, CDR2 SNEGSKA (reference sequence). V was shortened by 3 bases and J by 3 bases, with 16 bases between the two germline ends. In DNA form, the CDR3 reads TGCAGTGCTAGTCGCGGGAACCCCGGTACAGATACGCAGTATTTT. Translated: CSASRGNPGTDTQYF.

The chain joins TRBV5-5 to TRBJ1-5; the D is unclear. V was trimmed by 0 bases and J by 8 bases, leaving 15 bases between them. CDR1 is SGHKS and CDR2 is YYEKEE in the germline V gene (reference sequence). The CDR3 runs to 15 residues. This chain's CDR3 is CASSLGYLEGEPQHF. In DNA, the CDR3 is TGTGCCAGCAGCTTGGGGTACCTAGAAGGAGAGCCCCAGCATTTT.

The CDR3 DNA sequence: TGTGCCAGTAGTATAGCTGGGGCGGATTCACCCCTCCACTTT. Protein product: CASSIAGADSPLHF. This chain connects TRBV19 to TRBJ1-6; a weak D match, TRBD1 (5 bases). In germline, CDR1 is LNHDA, CDR2 SQIVND (reference sequence). This CDR3 contains 14 residues. Trimming stripped 1 base from V and 8 bases from J, with 9 bases between. Variable domain in full (rest from reference TRBV19 and TRBJ1-6): DGGITQSPKYLFRKEGQNVTLSCEQNLNHDAMYWYRQDPGQGLRLIYYSQIVNDFQKGDIAEGYSVSREKKESFPLTVTSAQKNPTAFYLCASSIAGADSPLHFGNGTRLTVT.

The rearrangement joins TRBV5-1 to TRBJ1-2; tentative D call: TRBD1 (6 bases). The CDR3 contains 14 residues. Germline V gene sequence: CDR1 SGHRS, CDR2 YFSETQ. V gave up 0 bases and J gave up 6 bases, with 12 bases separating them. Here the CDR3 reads CASSLARDIDGYTF. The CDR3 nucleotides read TGCGCCAGCAGCTTGGCCCGGGACATTGATGGCTACACCTTC.

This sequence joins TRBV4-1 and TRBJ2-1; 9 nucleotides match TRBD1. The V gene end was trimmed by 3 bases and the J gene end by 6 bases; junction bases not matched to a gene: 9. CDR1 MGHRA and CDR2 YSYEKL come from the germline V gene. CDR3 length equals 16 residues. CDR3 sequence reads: CASSQPGTGRSNEQFF. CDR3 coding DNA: TGCGCCAGCAGCCAGCCCGGGACAGGGCGCAGCAATGAGCAGTTCTTC.

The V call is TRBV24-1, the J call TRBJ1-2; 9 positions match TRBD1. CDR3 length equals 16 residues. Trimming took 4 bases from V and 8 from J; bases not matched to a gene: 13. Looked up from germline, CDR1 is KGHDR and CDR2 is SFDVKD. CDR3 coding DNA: TGTGCCACCAGTGAAGGCGGCACAGGGGGCGCAGGAGGCTACACCTTC. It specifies CATSEGGTGGAGGYTF.

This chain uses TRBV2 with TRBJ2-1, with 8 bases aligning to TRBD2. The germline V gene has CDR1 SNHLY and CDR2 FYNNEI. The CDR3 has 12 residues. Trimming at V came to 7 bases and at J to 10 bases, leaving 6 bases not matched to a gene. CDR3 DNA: TGTGCCAGCAATGGACTAGCAGGAGAGCAGTTCTTC. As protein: CASNGLAGEQFF.